This T cell receptor (beta chain) emerged from a study of blood T cell repertoires in COVID-19. In its sample, this clone was seen a few times. Profiled with immunoSEQ multiplex PCR; TCRdb holds only in-frame clones, not every one. There are hundreds of thousands of clones in the sample; 86% occur only once, and roughly 2% lies in the top ten. Categorization into cohorts depended on clinical history that participants reported. Before being deemed recovered, Cohort 3 donors had two negative PCRs, clearance, or symptom resolution. What was sequenced was PBMCs or T cells enriched from blood (not recorded which). The sequence was collected from a woman aged 50 to 60 who had recovered from COVID-19.

The CDR3 DNA sequence: TGCAGCGGGGGACATTACTCTGGAAACACCATATATTTT. It codes for CSGGHYSGNTIYF. This chain joins TRBV29-1 and TRBJ1-3; tentatively, D is TRBD1 (6 bases). The CDR3 has 13 residues. The germline V gene encodes CDR1 SQVTM and CDR2 ANQGSEA. The V end was cut by 7 bases, the J end by 0 bases, with 10 bases between. The variable domain in full, completed from reference TRBV29-1 and TRBJ1-3, reads SAVISQKPSRDICQRGTSLTIQCQVDSQVTMMFWYRQQPGQSLTLIATANQGSEATYESGFVIDKFPISRPNLTFSTLTVSNMSPEDSSIYLCSGGHYSGNTIYFGEGSWLTVV.